This TCR beta chain was found in a study of post-analysis software for immune sequencing data. Sequencing libraries made from TCR beta cDNA carried unique molecular identifiers. Each CDR3 protein gets one entry after TCRdb re-called the PCR reads with MiXCR. This sample has 160,000 or so distinct CDR3 sequences, with under 40% found just once. This sequence originates from a girl aged 10-17 years with multiple sclerosis. The source material was blood, sampled after autologous hematopoietic stem cell transplantation.

CDR3 residues: CAILVPPNEQFF. The DNA for the CDR3 is TGTGCCATCTTAGTCCCTCCCAATGAGCAGTTCTTC. V is TRBV10-3 and J is TRBJ2-1; unclear D gene. This CDR3 is 12 amino acids long. Germline V lookup: CDR1 ENHRY, CDR2 SYGVKD. V lost 8 bases, J lost 6 bases, and 11 bases lay in between.